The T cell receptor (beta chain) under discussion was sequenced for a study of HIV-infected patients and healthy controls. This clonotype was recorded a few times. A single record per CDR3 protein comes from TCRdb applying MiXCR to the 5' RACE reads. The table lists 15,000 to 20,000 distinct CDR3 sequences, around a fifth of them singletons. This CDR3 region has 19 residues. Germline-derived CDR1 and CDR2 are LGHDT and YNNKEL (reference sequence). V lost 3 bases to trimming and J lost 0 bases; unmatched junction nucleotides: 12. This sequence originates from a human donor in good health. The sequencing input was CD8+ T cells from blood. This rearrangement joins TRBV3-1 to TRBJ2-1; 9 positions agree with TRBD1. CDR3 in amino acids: CASSQLPGQGHTSYNEQFF. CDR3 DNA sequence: TGTGCCAGCAGCCAGCTCCCAGGACAGGGGCATACCTCCTACAATGAGCAGTTCTTC.